A single sample gave rise to the 31 T cell receptor beta chains below, sequenced in a study of control samples from healthy donors and cancer patients. The assay was immunoSEQ multiplex PCR, and TCRdb's table has in-frame clones only and misses some. In the table there are roughly 70,000 clones, under 90% of which are singletons. Sequencing was performed on blood. The receptors here all came from a man between 45 and 60 years old in good health.

This rearrangement joins TRBV30 to TRBJ1-5, with 11 bases lining up with TRBD1. With V trimmed by 1 base and J by 7 bases, 6 bases remained unmatched. The CDR3 runs to 15 residues. The germline V gene has CDR1 GTSNPN and CDR2 SVGIG (reference sequence). CDR3 sequence: CAWSAGQGAGQPQHF. The CDR3 DNA is TGTGCCTGGAGTGCAGGACAGGGGGCTGGGCAGCCCCAGCATTTT.

The sample holds a few counts of this clone. The rearrangement uses TRBV6-4 and TRBJ2-6; D is unresolved. V was clipped by 2 bases and J by 0 bases, with 8 bases between them. Germline lookup yields CDR1 MRHNA and CDR2 SNTAGT. CDR3 size: 16 residues. The CDR3 here is CASSDRDDSGANVLTF. The CDR3 nucleotides read TGTGCCAGCAGTGACAGGGATGACTCTGGGGCCAACGTCCTGACTTTC.

J is TRBJ1-1 and V is TRBV6-5; TRBD1 is a possible D gene (6 bases). V gave up 7 bases and J gave up 1 base, with 13 bases separating them. CDR3 size: 14 residues. Germline V gene sequence: CDR1 MNHEY, CDR2 SVGAGI. CDR3 sequence reads: CASNTGMENTEAFF. In nucleotides, the CDR3 is TGTGCCAGCAATACAGGGATGGAGAACACTGAAGCTTTCTTT.

This chain joins TRBV24-1 and TRBJ1-1; D might be TRBD1 (5 bases). The V gene's germline CDR1 is KGHDR and CDR2 SFDVKD. CDR3 length: 14 residues. V was pared by 5 bases and J by 2 bases, with 11 bases between. The CDR3, as DNA: TGTGCCACCAGTGGTCTGGGGGGAAACACTGAAGCTTTCTTT. Encoded protein: CATSGLGGNTEAFF.

The chain has TRBV27 and TRBJ2-7, with 7 bases aligning to TRBD1. The CDR3 is made up of 14 amino acids. CDR1 and CDR2 from the germline V gene are MNHEY and SMNVEV (reference sequence). V lost 2 bases, J lost 6 bases, and 7 bases stayed unmatched. CDR3 sequence (DNA): TGTGCCAGCAGTTTAGAGACAGGGCATGGCGAGCAGTACTTC. Translated: CASSLETGHGEQYF.

This clone occurred once. V is TRBV9 and J is TRBJ2-5, with 10 bases that match TRBD1. The V gene's germline CDR1 is SGDLS and CDR2 YYNGEE. Trimming cost V 3 bases and J 2 bases; bases outside gene matches: 7. The CDR3 has 16 residues. The CDR3 is CASSARDRGGQETQYF. For the CDR3, the DNA is TGTGCCAGCAGCGCCCGGGACAGGGGTGGTCAAGAGACCCAGTACTTC.

This clone has a handful of counts. V and J are TRBV27 and TRBJ1-1; no clear D. V lost 6 bases and J 3 bases, leaving 14 bases between the germline ends. This CDR3 is built from 14 residues. Germline V gene lookup returns CDR1 MNHEY and CDR2 SMNVEV (reference sequence). CDR3 residues: CASRTGYVDTEAFF. As DNA, the CDR3 is TGTGCCAGCAGAACGGGTTATGTCGACACTGAAGCTTTCTTT.

The rearrangement uses TRBV25-1 and TRBJ1-2; D is perhaps TRBD1 (5 bases). The CDR3 runs 14 residues. V lost 1 base to trimming and J lost 5 bases, with 11 bases between them. Germline V gene sequence: CDR1 MGHDK, CDR2 SYGVNS. The DNA for the CDR3 is TGTGCCAGCAGTGAATTGAACGGGGGGTATGGCTACACCTTC. This gives the protein CASSELNGGYGYTF.

This sequence joins TRBV4-2 and TRBJ2-6, with D possibly matching TRBD1 (6 bases). Trimming removed 2 bases at V and 0 bases at J, with 14 bases between. Germline V gene lookup returns CDR1 LGHNA and CDR2 YNFKEQ. The CDR3 extends over 18 amino acids. Written as DNA, the CDR3 is TGTGCCAGCAGCCAATCCGGGACACCGAGCTCTGGGGCCAACGTCCTGACTTTC. Translated: CASSQSGTPSSGANVLTF.

The V and J genes are TRBV5-5 and TRBJ1-1, with no clear D. Trimming shortened V by 0 bases and J by 0 bases, and 18 bases separated the two germline ends. The CDR3 is 18 residues long. CDR1 SGHKS and CDR2 YYEKEE come from the germline V gene (reference sequence). CDR3 loop: CASSLVLGPGRMNTEAFF. CDR3 in DNA: TGTGCCAGCAGCTTGGTTTTAGGCCCCGGACGGATGAACACTGAAGCTTTCTTT.

This clone was picked up a small number of times. The rearrangement links TRBV7-8 to TRBJ1-3; the D gene is possibly TRBD1 (5 bases). There are 16 residues in the CDR3. Trimming removed 5 bases from V and 2 bases from J, with 16 bases in between. Germline V gene data show CDR1 as SGHVS and CDR2 as FQNEAQ. In DNA form, the CDR3 reads TGTGCCAGCAGCCTATACCGGGACCGGACTGGAAACACCATATATTTT. It is translated as CASSLYRDRTGNTIYF.

CDR3 protein: CASSFAAGGAAQYF. The CDR3 coding sequence is TGTGCCAGCAGCTTTGCGGCAGGGGGCGCAGCGCAGTACTTC. The V gene is TRBV7-6, the J gene TRBJ2-7; TRBD1 aligns across 8 bases. CDR1 and CDR2 (germline): SGHVS, FNYEAQ. V was pared by 3 bases and J by 9 bases, with 10 bases of the junction left unmatched. The CDR3 loop spans 14 amino acids.

This chain uses TRBV9 with TRBJ1-2, with 9 bases aligning to TRBD1. Germline CDR1 reads SGDLS; CDR2 reads YYNGEE. The CDR3 covers 14 residues. Losses at the gene ends were 5 bases for V and 7 bases for J; bases not matched to a gene: 9. The CDR3 loop is CASRTTGGASGYTF. In DNA, the CDR3 is TGTGCCAGCAGAACAACAGGGGGCGCCAGTGGCTACACCTTC.

The chain joins TRBV5-4 to TRBJ1-2, with D possibly matching TRBD1 (6 bases). The CDR3 runs 16 residues. Germline V CDR1 and CDR2: SGHNT, YYREEE (reference sequence). V was clipped by 7 bases and J by 0 bases, with 19 bases between them. Here the CDR3 reads CASRGLTGPANYGYTF. The CDR3 DNA is TGTGCCAGCCGGGGGCTCACAGGGCCCGCTAACTATGGCTACACCTTC.

V gene TRBV7-9 combines with J gene TRBJ2-5, with 12 bases lining up with TRBD2. The CDR3 is 18 amino acids. The germline gives CDR1 SEHNR, CDR2 FQNEAQ (reference sequence). The trim removed 4 bases at V and 3 bases at J, leaving 12 bases unmatched. DNA of the CDR3: TGTGCCAGCAGCTCGTTGACTAGCGGGGGACCCCTAAAAGAGACCCAGTACTTC. Translated, it gives CASSSLTSGGPLKETQYF.

This clone appeared a single time. V gene TRBV7-9 combines with J gene TRBJ2-3, with 8 bases aligning to TRBD2. V shed 4 bases and J 1 base; nucleotides not matched to a gene: 4. CDR3 length: 15 amino acids. Germline assignment: CDR1 SEHNR and CDR2 FQNEAQ (reference sequence). CDR3: CASSSPGLGTDTQYF. CDR3 nucleotides: TGTGCCAGCAGCTCGCCGGGACTAGGCACAGATACGCAGTATTTT.

This chain connects TRBV5-6 to TRBJ2-4; TRBD1 matches 10 bases. The CDR3 consists of 15 residues. Germline lookup yields CDR1 SGHDT and CDR2 YYEEEE. V shed 3 bases and J 2 bases; nucleotides not matched to a gene: 2. The CDR3 protein is CASSWTGGTKNIQYF. CDR3 bases: TGTGCCAGCAGCTGGACAGGGGGAACCAAAAACATTCAGTACTTC.

Of note for this clone: Other DNA sequences within the sample encode an identical CDR3. This chain joins TRBV9 and TRBJ2-3; D gene ambiguous. The CDR3 runs to 13 residues. Germline CDR1 SGDLS, CDR2 YYNGEE. The V end lost 0 bases, the J end lost 1 base, and 3 bases lay between the germline ends. CDR3 sequence: CASSVAGTDTQYF. CDR3 DNA sequence: TGTGCCAGCAGCGTAGCTGGCACAGATACGCAGTATTTT.

The chain links TRBV30 to TRBJ2-5; D unclear. Trimming stripped 1 base from V and 7 bases from J, with 10 bases between. The CDR3 has 12 amino acids. Germline CDR1 GTSNPN, CDR2 SVGIG (reference sequence). The CDR3 protein is CAWSALSPTQYF. The CDR3 DNA reads as TGTGCCTGGAGTGCCCTTTCCCCGACCCAGTACTTC.

This chain links TRBV24-1 with TRBJ2-4; D is perhaps TRBD2 (7 bases). The germline gives CDR1 KGHDR, CDR2 SFDVKD. The CDR3 consists of 20 residues. V was cut by 10 bases and J by 6 bases, with 36 bases left in between. This chain's CDR3 is CATGRGAPRKLDGGLNIQYF. For the CDR3, the DNA is TGTGCCACTGGGAGGGGGGCCCCCCGAAAATTGGACGGGGGATTAAACATTCAGTACTTC.

The chain combines TRBV19 with TRBJ1-1, with TRBD1 matching 7 bases. Trimming took 6 bases from V and 3 from J; bases not matched to a gene: 7. CDR1 and CDR2 (germline): LNHDA, SQIVND (reference sequence). CDR3 size: 14 residues. The CDR3 loop is CASRSPGGHTEAFF. In nucleotides, the CDR3 is TGTGCCAGTAGATCACCAGGGGGACACACTGAAGCTTTCTTT.

The chain combines TRBV10-1 with TRBJ1-1; 9 bases are a match to TRBD1. Germline CDR1 and CDR2: WNHNN and SYGVQD (reference sequence). The CDR3 sequence is 14 residues long. Trimming took 5 bases from V and 5 from J; bases not matched to a gene: 6. CDR3 sequence (DNA): TGCGCCAGCAGTTCGACAGGGGGTGGAACTGAAGCTTTCTTT. This codes for CASSSTGGGTEAFF.

The chain carries TRBV5-1 and TRBJ1-3; D uncertain. Trimming took 2 bases from V and 0 from J, leaving 3 bases between them. This CDR3 has 13 residues. Germline CDR1 is SGHRS and CDR2 is YFSETQ. The CDR3 protein is CASSFLSGNTIYF. The CDR3 DNA follows: TGCGCCAGCAGCTTTCTCTCTGGAAACACCATATATTTT.

The gene calls are TRBV5-1 and TRBJ2-7, with D perhaps matching TRBD2 (5 bases). CDR3 length equals 15 residues. CDR1 is SGHRS, CDR2 YFSETQ, per germline. V lost 0 bases and J lost 2, with 12 bases in between. The CDR3 is CASSLADLGTYEQYF. The CDR3, as DNA: TGCGCCAGCAGCTTGGCTGACCTCGGGACCTACGAGCAGTACTTC.

CDR3 in amino acids: CASSRSGTVETQYF. CDR3 DNA sequence: TGTGCCAGCAGTAGATCCGGGACAGTAGAGACCCAGTACTTC. The V and J genes are TRBV27 and TRBJ2-5; 7 bases fit TRBD1. The CDR3 runs 14 residues. Losses at the gene ends were 5 bases for V and 4 bases for J; bases not matched to a gene: 7. Germline V gene lookup returns CDR1 MNHEY and CDR2 SMNVEV (reference sequence).

The DNA of the CDR3 is TGTGCCACCAGTGATTCCGGGGAGCTGTTTTTT. It specifies CATSDSGELFF. The V and J genes are TRBV24-1 and TRBJ2-2; D ambiguous. V lost 2 bases to trimming and J lost 6 bases, with 0 bases between them. In germline, CDR1 is KGHDR, CDR2 SFDVKD. The CDR3 is 11 amino acids.

This chain joins TRBV2 and TRBJ1-1; possibly TRBD1 for D (6 bases). There are 11 residues in the CDR3. Germline loops: CDR1 SNHLY, CDR2 FYNNEI. The CDR3: CALQGNTEAFF. The CDR3 DNA sequence: TGTGCTTTACAGGGAAACACTGAAGCTTTCTTT.

The chain uses TRBV12-3 or TRBV12-4 and TRBJ2-7; D ambiguous. This CDR3 is built from 11 residues. Trimming pared 4 bases from V and 5 bases from J, leaving 6 bases between. The CDR3 region has the DNA TGTGCCAGCAGTTATAGGAACGAGCAGTACTTC. The encoded protein is CASSYRNEQYF.

The V and J genes are TRBV5-5 and TRBJ2-2; possibly TRBD1 for D (5 bases). This CDR3 has 15 residues. Trimming pared 3 bases from V and 6 bases from J, leaving 15 bases between. Germline-derived CDR1 and CDR2 are SGHKS and YYEKEE (reference sequence). CDR3 sequence reads: CASSSYQGNPGELFF. As DNA, the CDR3 is TGTGCCAGCAGCTCATATCAGGGTAACCCCGGGGAGCTGTTTTTT.

This rearrangement joins TRBV7-6 to TRBJ2-5; TRBD2 might be the D (6 bases). The V gene lost 5 bases and the J gene lost 2 bases, with 18 bases spanning the gap. The CDR3 is 16 amino acids. Germline assignment: CDR1 SGHVS and CDR2 FNYEAQ. The CDR3 nucleotides read TGTGCCAGCAGCACCATGGGCGGGGAAACACAAGAGACCCAGTACTTC. Translation gives CASSTMGGETQETQYF.

In this sample, this clone turned up once. This chain connects TRBV9 to TRBJ2-7; D is perhaps TRBD1 (5 bases). The CDR3 is 15 amino acids. Trimming took off 0 bases at V and 0 bases at J, with 10 bases between the two ends. In germline, CDR1 is SGDLS, CDR2 YYNGEE. CDR3 sequence: CASSVGTGHSYEQYF. The DNA for the CDR3 is TGTGCCAGCAGCGTAGGAACAGGCCACTCCTACGAGCAGTACTTC.